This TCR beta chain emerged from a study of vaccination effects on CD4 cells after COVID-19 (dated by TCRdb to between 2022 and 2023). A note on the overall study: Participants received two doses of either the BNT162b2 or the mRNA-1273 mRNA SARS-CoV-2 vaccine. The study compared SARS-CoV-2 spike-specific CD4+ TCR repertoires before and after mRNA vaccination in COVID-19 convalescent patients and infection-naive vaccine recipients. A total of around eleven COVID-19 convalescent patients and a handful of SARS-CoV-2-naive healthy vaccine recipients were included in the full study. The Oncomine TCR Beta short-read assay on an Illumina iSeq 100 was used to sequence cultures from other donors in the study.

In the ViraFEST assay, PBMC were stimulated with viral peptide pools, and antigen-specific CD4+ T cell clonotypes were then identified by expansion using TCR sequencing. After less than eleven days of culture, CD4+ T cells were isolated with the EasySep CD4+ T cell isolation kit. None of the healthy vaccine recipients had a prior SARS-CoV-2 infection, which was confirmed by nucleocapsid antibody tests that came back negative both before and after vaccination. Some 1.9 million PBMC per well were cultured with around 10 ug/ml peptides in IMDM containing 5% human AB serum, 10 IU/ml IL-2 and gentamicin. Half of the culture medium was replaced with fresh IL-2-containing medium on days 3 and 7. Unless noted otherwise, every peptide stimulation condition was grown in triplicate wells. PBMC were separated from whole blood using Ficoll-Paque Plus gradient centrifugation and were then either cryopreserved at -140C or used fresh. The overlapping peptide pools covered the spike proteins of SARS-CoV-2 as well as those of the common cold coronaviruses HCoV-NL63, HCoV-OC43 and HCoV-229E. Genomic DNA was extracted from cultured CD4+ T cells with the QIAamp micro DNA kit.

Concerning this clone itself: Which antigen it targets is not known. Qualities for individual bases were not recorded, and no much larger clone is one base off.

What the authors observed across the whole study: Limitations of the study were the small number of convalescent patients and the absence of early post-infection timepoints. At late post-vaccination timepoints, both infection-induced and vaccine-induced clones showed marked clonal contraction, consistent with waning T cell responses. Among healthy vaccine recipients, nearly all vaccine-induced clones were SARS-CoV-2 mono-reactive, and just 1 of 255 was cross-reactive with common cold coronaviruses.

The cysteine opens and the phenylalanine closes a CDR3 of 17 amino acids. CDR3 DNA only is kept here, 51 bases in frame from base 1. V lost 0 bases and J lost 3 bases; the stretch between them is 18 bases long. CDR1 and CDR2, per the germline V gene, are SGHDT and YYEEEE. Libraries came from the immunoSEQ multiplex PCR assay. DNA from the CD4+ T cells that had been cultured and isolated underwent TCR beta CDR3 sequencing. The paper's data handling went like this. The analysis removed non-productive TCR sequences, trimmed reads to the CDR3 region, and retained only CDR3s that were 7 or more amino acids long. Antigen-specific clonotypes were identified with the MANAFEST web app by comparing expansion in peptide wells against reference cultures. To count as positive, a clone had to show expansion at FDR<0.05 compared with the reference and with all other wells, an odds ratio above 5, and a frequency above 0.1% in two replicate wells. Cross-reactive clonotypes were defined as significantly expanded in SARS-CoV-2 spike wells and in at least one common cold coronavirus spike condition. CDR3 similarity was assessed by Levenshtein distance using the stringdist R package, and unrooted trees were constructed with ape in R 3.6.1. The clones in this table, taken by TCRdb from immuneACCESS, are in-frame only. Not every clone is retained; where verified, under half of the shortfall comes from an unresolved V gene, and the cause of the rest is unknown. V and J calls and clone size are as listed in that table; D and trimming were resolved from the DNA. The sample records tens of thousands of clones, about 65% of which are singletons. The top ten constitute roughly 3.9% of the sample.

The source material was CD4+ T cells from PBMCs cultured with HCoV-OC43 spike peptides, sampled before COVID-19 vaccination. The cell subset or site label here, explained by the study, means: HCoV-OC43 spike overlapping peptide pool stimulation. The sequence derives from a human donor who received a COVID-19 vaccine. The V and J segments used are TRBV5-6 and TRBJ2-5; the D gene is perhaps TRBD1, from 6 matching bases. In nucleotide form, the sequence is TGTGCCAGCAGCTTGGTTATAAAACAGGGCCGAGAAGAGACCCAGTACTTC. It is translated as CASSLVIKQGREETQYF. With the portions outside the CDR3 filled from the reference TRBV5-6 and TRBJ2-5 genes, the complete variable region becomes DAGVTQSPTHLIKTRGQQVTLRCSPKSGHDTVSWYQQALGQGPQFIFQYYEEEERQRGNFPDRFSGHQFPNYSSELNVNALLLGDSALYLCASSLVIKQGREETQYFGPGTRLLVL.